This TCR beta chain comes out of a study of blood T cell repertoires in COVID-19. The data were produced by immunoSEQ multiplex PCR, yet TCRdb's version contains in-frame clones alone and is incomplete. The profile shows 86,000 or so clones, 75% to 95% of them singletons. Sequenced material: peripheral blood. The receptor was isolated from a woman aged 45-65 years in a cohort sampled during active COVID-19.

The CDR3 sequence is CASSLAPLGGAEAFF. The CDR3 DNA reads TGCGCCAGCAGCTTGGCTCCCCTTGGGGGGGCTGAAGCTTTCTTT. The chain couples TRBV5-1 to TRBJ1-1, with a tentative D call TRBD1 (5 bases). Trimming left V 0 bases short and J 6 bases short, with 15 bases between. Per the germline V gene, CDR1 is SGHRS and CDR2 is YFSETQ. The CDR3 has 15 residues.